This T cell receptor (beta chain) appears in the sequencing data of a study of shared clonotypes between healthy human individuals. Losses at the gene ends were 0 bases for V and 9 bases for J; bases not matched to a gene: 8. This CDR3 spans 15 amino acids. CDR1 and CDR2 (germline): SGHNT, YYREEE (reference sequence). Sequenced by immunoSEQ multiplex PCR; TCRdb stores in-frame clones only, minus some. This sample has 450,000 to 550,000 clones, with 79% found just once. This clonotype was sampled from a woman aged 40 to 50 in good health. Some clones in this sample may be carry-over from other donors' samples. The sample was PBMCs. This chain connects TRBV5-4 to TRBJ2-1; 8 nucleotides line up with TRBD2. The CDR3 here is CASSLASGPRGEQFF. The CDR3 nucleotides are TGTGCCAGCAGCTTGGCTAGCGGGCCCCGGGGTGAGCAGTTCTTC. The full variable domain, with the rest looked up from reference TRBV5-4 and TRBJ2-1, is ETGVTQSPTHLIKTRGQQVTLRCSSQSGHNTVSWYQQALGQGPQFIFQYYREEENGRGNFPPRFSGLQFPNYSSELNVNALELDDSALYLCASSLASGPRGEQFFGPGTRLTVL.